The subject of this entry is one T cell receptor beta chain. A deep-level run was used for the assay. Genomic DNA from each subset was divided evenly over several immunoSEQ plates. The protocol was immunoSEQ multiplex PCR, while the TCRdb copy is restricted to in-frame clones and leaves out a portion. The sample records around 2.5 million clones, approximately 94% being singletons. The CDR3 length is 17 residues. The germline gives CDR1 MDHEN, CDR2 SYDVKM. V dropped 10 bases and J dropped 0 bases, with 19 bases sitting between them. The entry originates in a study of shared clonotypes between healthy human individuals.

The sequenced material came from naive CD4+ T cells from PBMCs. Described subset: CD45RA+ positively selected. J is TRBJ2-6 and V is TRBV28, with D possibly TRBD2 on 5 matching bases. The TCR was taken from a man younger than 35 in good health. Some clones in this sample may be carry-over from other donors' samples. CDR3 region: CATDFGSGSSGANVLTF. CDR3 bases: TGTGCCACCGACTTTGGTTCGGGGTCCTCTGGGGCCAACGTCCTGACTTTC.